Presented here are 27 T cell receptor beta chains from one specimen sequenced in a study of cytomegalovirus exposure and HLA in healthy donors. It was with 60 Vbeta and 13 Jbeta primers that the PCR ran. Assay used: immunoSEQ multiplex PCR; TCRdb lists only in-frame clones, some missing. The listing contains approximately 38,000 clones. Sequencing was carried out using PBMCs. All receptors come from a man aged 35 to 55 in good health and CMV-seropositive.

This chain uses TRBV7-8 with TRBJ2-3, with TRBD2 matching 13 bases. Germline CDR1 reads SGHVS; CDR2 reads FQNEAQ. The trim removed 5 bases at V and 5 bases at J, leaving 10 bases unmatched. CDR3 length: 17 amino acids. DNA for the CDR3: TGTGCCAGCAGCGTTACTAGCGGGAGGGCCCAGATAGATACGCAGTATTTT. Protein: CASSVTSGRAQIDTQYF.

The chain combines TRBV4-2 with TRBJ1-2; TRBD1 is a possible D gene (6 bases). Looked up from germline, CDR1 is LGHNA and CDR2 is YNFKEQ. This CDR3 comprises 18 residues. With 1 base removed from V and 5 bases from J, the gap between germline ends came to 23 bases. CDR3 sequence reads: CASSQAGGGGARLYGYTF. For the CDR3, the DNA is TGTGCCAGCAGCCAAGCCGGGGGCGGGGGCGCTCGATTATATGGCTACACCTTC.

The chain joins TRBV19 to TRBJ1-5, with D perhaps TRBD1 (5 bases). From germline, CDR1 is LNHDA and CDR2 SQIVND (reference sequence). This CDR3 region has 14 residues. V shed 3 bases and J shed 5 bases, with 11 bases lying between them. The CDR3 DNA reads TGTGCCAGTAGTATTTGGGGGGTTGATCAGCCCCAGCATTTT. Protein sequence: CASSIWGVDQPQHF.

The CDR3 DNA reads as TGTGCCAGCAGCATACAGGGGATGGGCAATCAGCCCCAGCATTTT. Its translation: CASSIQGMGNQPQHF. The chain has TRBV6-5 and TRBJ1-5, with 7 bases fitting TRBD1. CDR3 length: 15 amino acids. V was pared by 6 bases and J by 2 bases, with 7 bases of the junction left unmatched. Germline assignment: CDR1 MNHEY and CDR2 SVGAGI.

The chain carries TRBV19 and TRBJ2-7; TRBD2 agrees at 7 bases. V lost 1 base, J lost 3 bases, and 6 bases stayed unmatched. Germline CDR1 LNHDA, CDR2 SQIVND (reference sequence). This CDR3 has 15 amino acids. This chain's CDR3 is CASSIAYGDYYEQYF. The CDR3 DNA sequence: TGTGCCAGTAGTATAGCTTACGGGGACTACTACGAGCAGTACTTC.

The chain links TRBV15 to TRBJ2-7; D may be TRBD1 (6 bases). The CDR3 is 15 residues long. Germline CDR1 is LNHNV and CDR2 is YYDKDF (reference sequence). V was clipped by 3 bases and J by 3 bases, with 15 bases between them. The CDR3 DNA reads as TGTGCCACCAGCAGGACCGGGCAGGGGAGCTACGAGCAGTACTTC. Translated, it gives CATSRTGQGSYEQYF.

The chain combines TRBV5-6 with TRBJ2-3; 11 nucleotides match TRBD2. The CDR3 has 13 amino acids. Germline CDR1 is SGHDT and CDR2 is YYEEEE. The trim removed 10 bases at V and 3 bases at J, leaving 4 bases unmatched. CDR3 nucleotide sequence: TGTGCCTGCGCTAGCGGGGGGACAGATACGCAGTATTTT. It specifies CACASGGTDTQYF. The variable domain in full, with the rest retrieved from reference TRBV5-6 and TRBJ2-3, is DAGVTQSPTHLIKTRGQQVTLRCSPKSGHDTVSWYQQALGQGPQFIFQYYEEEERQRGNFPDRFSGHQFPNYSSELNVNALLLGDSALYLCACASGGTDTQYFGPGTRLTVL.

The chain uses TRBV7-2 and TRBJ2-1; D is unresolved. The CDR3 loop spans 12 amino acids. Trimming pared 0 bases from V and 7 bases from J, leaving 4 bases between. CDR1 SGHTA and CDR2 FQGNSA come from the germline V gene. CDR3 amino acids: CASSLARNEQFF. The CDR3 region has the DNA TGTGCCAGCAGCTTAGCGCGGAATGAGCAGTTCTTC.

The chain couples TRBV4-3 to TRBJ2-7, with TRBD2 matching over 9 bases. The germline V gene encodes CDR1 LGHNA and CDR2 YSLEER. The CDR3 is 15 residues long. The V segment lost 1 base and the J segment 3 bases; nucleotides outside the gene matches: 4. CDR3 sequence (DNA): TGCGCCAGCAGCCAAGGTCTAGCGGGGTTCTACGAGCAGTACTTC. As protein: CASSQGLAGFYEQYF.

The CDR3 here is CASSSERTQYF. DNA of the CDR3: TGCGCCAGCAGCTCCGAGCGAACCCAGTACTTC. This chain connects TRBV5-1 to TRBJ2-5; no definite D call. CDR3 length: 11 amino acids. Per germline, CDR1 SGHRS and CDR2 YFSETQ. Trimming removed 3 bases at V and 8 bases at J, with 8 bases between.

The gene calls are TRBV27 and TRBJ2-7; 7 bases are a match to TRBD1. The CDR3 extends over 14 amino acids. Germline V gives CDR1 MNHEY, CDR2 SMNVEV (reference sequence). V was pared by 3 bases and J by 0 bases, with 2 bases of the junction left unmatched. CDR3 DNA: TGTGCCAGCAGTTTTGCAGGGGGCTCCTACGAGCAGTACTTC. This translates into CASSFAGGSYEQYF.

V usage is TRBV9 and J usage is TRBJ2-1; 13 bases agree with TRBD2. Germline V gene lookup returns CDR1 SGDLS and CDR2 YYNGEE. The V segment lost 4 bases and the J segment 9 bases; nucleotides outside the gene matches: 7. This CDR3 spans 15 amino acids. The CDR3 nucleotides read TGTGCCAGCAGCTACGGACTAGCGGGAGAGGGTGAGCAGTTCTTC. Amino acid sequence: CASSYGLAGEGEQFF. The full variable domain, completed using reference TRBV9 and TRBJ2-1, is DSGVTQTPKHLITATGQRVTLRCSPRSGDLSVYWYQQSLDQGLQFLIQYYNGEERAKGNILERFSAQQFPDLHSELNLSSLELGDSALYFCASSYGLAGEGEQFFGPGTRLTVL.

The chain uses TRBV27 and TRBJ1-6; D remains unclear. The CDR3 covers 15 residues. CDR1 and CDR2 from the germline V gene are MNHEY and SMNVEV (reference sequence). Between the trimmed V and J ends, which lost 3 bases and 3 bases, there was a span of 9 bases. CDR3 sequence reads: CASSLTPSYNSPLHF. The CDR3 DNA reads as TGTGCCAGCAGTTTGACACCCAGCTATAATTCACCCCTCCACTTT.

The chain uses TRBV7-6 and TRBJ2-1; 7 nucleotides line up with TRBD2. The CDR3 length is 20 residues. Germline values: CDR1 SGHVS, CDR2 FNYEAQ. Trimming at V came to 0 bases and at J to 4 bases, leaving 18 bases not matched to a gene. This CDR3 reads CASSLALFSIAGEGYNEQFF. CDR3 DNA sequence: TGTGCCAGCAGCTTAGCGTTGTTCTCCATAGCGGGCGAGGGTTACAATGAGCAGTTCTTC.

The chain couples TRBV27 to TRBJ1-5, with D unresolved. This CDR3 is built from 12 residues. The ends were cut back, 3 bases at V and 11 bases at J, with 11 bases in the middle. Germline V gives CDR1 MNHEY, CDR2 SMNVEV (reference sequence). The CDR3, as DNA: TGTGCCAGCAGTTTTCCCTTTCTAACCCAGCATTTT. Encoded protein: CASSFPFLTQHF.

The chain carries TRBV27 and TRBJ1-5; D is uncertain. Germline assignment: CDR1 MNHEY and CDR2 SMNVEV (reference sequence). V shed 6 bases and J shed 5 bases, with 14 bases lying between them. The CDR3 has 14 amino acids. The CDR3 nucleotides are TGTGCCAGCAGGGAGGGCCGGAGGGATCAGCCCCAGCATTTT. Amino acid sequence: CASREGRRDQPQHF.

This chain joins TRBV30 and TRBJ1-2, with D maybe TRBD1 (5 bases). The V gene's germline CDR1 is GTSNPN and CDR2 SVGIG (reference sequence). This CDR3 contains 15 residues. Trimming shortened V by 2 bases and J by 0 bases, and 13 bases separated the two germline ends. DNA for the CDR3: TGTGCCTGGAGTCGGACAACAAATGCTAACTATGGCTACACCTTC. It encodes CAWSRTTNANYGYTF. The whole variable domain, filled in from reference TRBV30 and TRBJ1-2, reads SQTIHQWPATLVQPVGSPLSLECTVEGTSNPNLYWYRQAAGRGLQLLFYSVGIGQISSEVPQNLSASRPQDRQFILSSKKLLLSDSGFYLCAWSRTTNANYGYTFGSGTRLTVV.

The chain carries TRBV11-2 and TRBJ2-7; TRBD1 matches 10 bases. The germline CDR1 and CDR2 sequences are SGHAT and FQNNGV. V lost 4 bases and J lost 3; bases outside the gene matches: 12. This CDR3 has 17 residues. CDR3 amino acids: CASSSRTGGFGDYEQYF. The CDR3 nucleotides read TGTGCCAGCAGCTCCCGGACAGGGGGTTTCGGGGACTACGAGCAGTACTTC. Together with reference TRBV11-2 and TRBJ2-7, the CDR3 gives the full variable domain: EAGVAQSPRYKIIEKRQSVAFWCNPISGHATLYWYQQILGQGPKLLIQFQNNGVVDDSQLPKDRFSAERLKGVDSTLKIQPAKLEDSAVYLCASSSRTGGFGDYEQYFGPGTRLTVT.

The V and J genes are TRBV7-3 and TRBJ2-1; TRBD1 matches 7 bases. V dropped 5 bases and J dropped 4; count of bases not matched to a gene: 2. This CDR3 is built from 13 residues. From germline, CDR1 is SGHTA and CDR2 FQGTGA. CDR3 in DNA: TGTGCCAGCAGCCTGGGACAGTACAATGAGCAGTTCTTC. This translates into CASSLGQYNEQFF.

The chain has TRBV19 and TRBJ1-5; D is unresolved. Germline V gives CDR1 LNHDA, CDR2 SQIVND (reference sequence). Trimming shortened V by 0 bases and J by 5 bases, and 11 bases separated the two germline ends. This CDR3 contains 15 residues. This chain's CDR3 is CASSIEYPPDQPQHF. Here the CDR3 DNA reads TGTGCCAGTAGTATAGAATACCCACCAGATCAGCCCCAGCATTTT.

The V gene is TRBV19, the J gene TRBJ2-1; 9 nucleotides agree with TRBD2. The V gene end was trimmed by 7 bases and the J gene end by 8 bases; junction bases not matched to a gene: 6. CDR3 length: 13 residues. Germline CDR1 is LNHDA and CDR2 is SQIVND (reference sequence). CDR3 in amino acids: CASMLAGHDEQFF. The CDR3 DNA reads as TGTGCCAGTATGCTAGCGGGGCACGATGAGCAGTTCTTC.

The rearrangement links TRBV7-9 to TRBJ1-6; 8 bases agree with TRBD1. The CDR3 is 15 residues long. Germline assignment: CDR1 SEHNR and CDR2 FQNEAQ (reference sequence). V was clipped by 1 base and J by 10 bases; unmatched bases: 6. The CDR3 DNA reads TGTGCCAGCAGCTTAGTGGGGACAGGCAGGTCACCCCTCCACTTT. It specifies CASSLVGTGRSPLHF.

The chain couples TRBV4-3 to TRBJ2-7; 10 positions agree with TRBD2. The V and J ends lost 8 bases and 1 base, in that order; junction bases with no gene match: 8. This CDR3 has 15 amino acids. Germline CDR1 reads LGHNA; CDR2 reads YSLEER. The CDR3 region is CASRREAGGSYEQYF. Here the CDR3 DNA reads TGCGCCAGCCGGCGAGAAGCGGGAGGGTCCTACGAGCAGTACTTC.

DNA for the CDR3: TGTGCCAGCACCCAAGGGACAGGGGATAATTCACCCCTCCACTTT. Translating it yields CASTQGTGDNSPLHF. The chain uses TRBV6-5 and TRBJ1-6; 10 bases align to TRBD1. The CDR3 covers 15 residues. Germline loops: CDR1 MNHEY, CDR2 SVGAGI. V lost 7 bases, J lost 5 bases, and 5 bases stayed unmatched.

The chain links TRBV4-3 to TRBJ2-2, with 13 bases matching TRBD2. The V and J ends lost 1 base and 2 bases, in that order; junction bases with no gene match: 7. Germline V lookup: CDR1 LGHNA, CDR2 YSLEER. The CDR3 has 19 residues. CDR3 amino acids: CASSQATLAGGANTGELFF. In DNA, the CDR3 is TGCGCCAGCAGCCAAGCGACACTAGCGGGAGGGGCAAACACCGGGGAGCTGTTTTTT.

The chain has TRBV5-1 and TRBJ2-5; 8 bases match TRBD2. Germline CDR1 reads SGHRS; CDR2 reads YFSETQ. V shed 4 bases, J shed 11 bases, and the junction held 10 bases outside the gene matches. CDR3 length: 13 residues. CDR3 in DNA: TGCGCCAGCAGCGGCGGGGGGCTACGGGAGCAGTACTTC. The encoded protein is CASSGGGLREQYF.

The V call is TRBV5-4, the J call TRBJ2-7; TRBD1 aligns across 12 bases. V was clipped by 3 bases and J by 5 bases; unmatched bases: 3. Looked up from germline, CDR1 is SGHNT and CDR2 is YYREEE (reference sequence). This CDR3 is 14 amino acids long. Here the CDR3 reads CASSWGQGADEQYF. The CDR3 coding sequence is TGTGCCAGCAGCTGGGGACAGGGGGCCGACGAGCAGTACTTC.